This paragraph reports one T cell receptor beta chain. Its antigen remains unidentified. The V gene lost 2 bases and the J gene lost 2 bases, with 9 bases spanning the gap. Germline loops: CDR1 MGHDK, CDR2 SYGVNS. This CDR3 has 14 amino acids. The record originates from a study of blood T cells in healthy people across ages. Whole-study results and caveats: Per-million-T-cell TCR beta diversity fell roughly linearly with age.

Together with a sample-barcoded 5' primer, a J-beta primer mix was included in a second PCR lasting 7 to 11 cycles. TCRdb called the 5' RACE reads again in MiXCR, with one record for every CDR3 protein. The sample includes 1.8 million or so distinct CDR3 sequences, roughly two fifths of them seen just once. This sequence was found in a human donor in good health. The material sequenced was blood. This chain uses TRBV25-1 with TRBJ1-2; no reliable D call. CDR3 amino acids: CASSEQDPNYGYTF. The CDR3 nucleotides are TGTGCCAGCAGTGAACAAGATCCAAACTATGGCTACACCTTC.